The following is a T cell receptor beta chain sequence with its context. What it recognizes is unknown. These data are taken from a study of T-cell reconstitution after alpha-beta-depleted transplantation in children. Unique molecular identifiers featured in how the TCRbeta library was prepared. TCRdb called the PCR reads again in MiXCR, with one record for every CDR3 protein. The sample carries hundreds of thousands of distinct CDR3 sequences, around 15% recorded once. V was pared by 1 base and J by 4 bases, with 3 bases of the junction left unmatched. The CDR3 covers 14 residues. Germline V gene lookup returns CDR1 MDHEN and CDR2 SYDVKM. Broader study findings: Newly produced T cells mostly accounted for T-cell counts and diversity one year post-transplant.

The input for sequencing was PBMCs, mostly from graft donor cells, taken 360 days after TCRalphabeta/CD19-depleted stem cell transplant. The genes are TRBV28 and TRBJ2-7; the match to TRBD2 covers 8 bases. The clonotype was recovered from a male patient between 2 and 15 years old who had a stem cell transplant for acute lymphoblastic leukemia, so the T cells may come from the graft donor. The CDR3 sequence is CASSLFPSGYEQYF. CDR3 bases: TGTGCCAGCAGTTTATTCCCTAGCGGGTACGAGCAGTACTTC.